The present entry profiles one TCR beta chain with its context. This clonotype has just a few counts. It lacks a known antigen. Base-call qualities are not available, and no considerably larger clone is one nucleotide away. Counted from cysteine to phenylalanine, this CDR3 has 15 amino acids. Of all the DNA, just the CDR3 is kept, 45 bases in frame from base 1. The germline V gene provides CDR1 SNHLY and CDR2 FYNNEI. After removal of 10 bases from V and 2 bases from J, the junction retains 12 bases not matched to a gene. The source of the sample is a study of early T cells in non-severe SARS-CoV-2 infection (dated by TCRdb to 2020 to 2022). For the wider study: Bulk RNA from unsorted whole blood was used for TCR sequencing, so alpha and beta chains could not be paired. General findings and caveats noted by the study authors: Matching against VDJdb was skewed toward anti-spike CD8 responses, likely underestimated virus-specific expansions, and missed private and CD4 specificities.

Libraries were made using 5' RACE. Sequencing was carried out with a NextSeq 500. Unique molecular identifiers were attached to individual cDNA molecules in the TCR library protocol so that sequencing error and PCR bias could be corrected. Sequencing covered both TCR alpha and beta chains, and within each sample the abundances of alpha and beta sequences were tightly co-correlated. As for how the authors treated the data: Decombinator V4 was used to perform V gene, J gene and CDR3 annotation of TCR sequences. Expanded TCRs were defined as changing significantly between any two time points under a Poisson model with p below 0.0001. TCR abundances were normalised to the total number of TCRs sequenced per sample and were expressed as counts per million. TRAV1-2 paired with TRAJ12, TRAJ20 or TRAJ33 defined MAIT TCRs, while TRAV10 paired with TRAJ18 defined iNKT TCRs. A search of VDJdb, accessed on 1 November 2021, was run for TCRs annotated to CMV, EBV and SARS-CoV-2, with TCRs annotated for multiple antigens excluded. The public reads were run again by TCRdb, first through fastp at Q25 and then through MiXCR, and only productive beta chains were kept. Rows are combined by CDR3 protein, so each entry shows the most common genes and DNA. TCRdb, not the original authors, processed these V and J calls. The sample records 40,000 to 60,000 distinct CDR3 sequences, more than 5.5% of which are singletons. Together, the top ten hold 2.8% of the sample.

The study was a case-control design nested within a healthcare worker cohort in London, UK, with weekly nasopharyngeal swab PCR tests and blood sampling. Healthcare workers were enrolled in the week of the UK lockdown, from 23 to 31 March 2020, and were followed every week for up to roughly 16 weeks. The material was whole blood, obtained at baseline. The V gene is TRBV2 and the J gene is TRBJ2-3; a stretch of 7 junction bases matches TRBD1. This TCR came from an adult who was a healthcare worker with PCR-confirmed SARS-CoV-2 infection or an uninfected control (not recorded which). CDR3 reads: CATETGLFATDTQYF. DNA sequence: TGTGCCACCGAGACAGGGCTCTTCGCCACAGATACGCAGTATTTT.